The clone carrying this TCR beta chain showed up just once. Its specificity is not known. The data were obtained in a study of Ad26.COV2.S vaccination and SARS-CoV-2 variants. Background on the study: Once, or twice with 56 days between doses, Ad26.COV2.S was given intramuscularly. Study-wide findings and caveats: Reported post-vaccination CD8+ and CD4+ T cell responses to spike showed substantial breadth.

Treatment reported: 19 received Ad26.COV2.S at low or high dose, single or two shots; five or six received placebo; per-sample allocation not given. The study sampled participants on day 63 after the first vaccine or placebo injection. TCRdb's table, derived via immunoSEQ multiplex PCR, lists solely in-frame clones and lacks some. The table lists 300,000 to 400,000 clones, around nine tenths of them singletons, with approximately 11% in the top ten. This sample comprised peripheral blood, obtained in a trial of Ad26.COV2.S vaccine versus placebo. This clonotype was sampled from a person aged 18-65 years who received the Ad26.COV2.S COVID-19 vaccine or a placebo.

The CDR3: CASGLLAAPFSDEQFF. The CDR3 DNA reads TGTGCTAGTGGTTTACTAGCGGCCCCTTTCTCCGATGAGCAGTTCTTC. V is TRBV12-5 and J is TRBJ2-1; TRBD2 aligns across 8 bases. Trimming cost V 3 bases and J 8 bases; bases outside gene matches: 12. The CDR3 sequence is 16 residues long. In germline, CDR1 is LGHNT, CDR2 FRNRAP.